Listed below are T cell receptor beta chains from one sample, sequenced in a study of OX40 agonist ivuxolimab in advanced cancers. The repertoire was sequenced with immunoSEQ multiplex PCR; TCRdb's copy has only in-frame clones and lacks some. The sample includes 50,000 to 70,000 clones, around 93% of them seen just once. The sequences come from CD4+ or CD8+ T cells sorted from blood, collected in a trial of the OX40 agonist ivuxolimab. The source is an adult with an advanced solid tumor such as melanoma, head and neck, liver or kidney cancer. CDR3s leave out the opening cysteine and the closing phenylalanine or tryptophan. Fields, in order: D gene, V gene, CDR3 protein. The D gene is left open where the match is weak.

NA	TRBV28	ATTHTQETQY
TRBD2	TRBV7-2	ASSPRLAGVGNEQF
NA	TRBV14	ASSQGVKVLVDEQF
NA	TRBV30	AWRTGTLGPNEQY
NA	TRBV7-6	ASSLEGGFGELF
NA	TRBV14	ASSLDARNEQY
NA	TRBV6-4	ASSEEGNQPQH
TRBD2	TRBV5-1	ASSLWPSGNNEQF
TRBD2	TRBV30	AWNRGLAELETQY
TRBD1	TRBV2	ASSASGTGGAGYT
TRBD2	TRBV11-2	ASSPIGWASGRLSGEQY
NA	TRBV23-1	ASMHRMNSYEQY
NA	TRBV10-3	ATRLGTGEQY
TRBD1	TRBV25-1	ASTKDRSENSPLH
NA	TRBV2	AASGLANYGYT
NA	TRBV2	ASSGTPLTGELF
TRBD2	TRBV28	ASSIGSGLGSYNEQF
NA	TRBV5-1	ASSFQETQY
NA	TRBV19	ASRGAGRGNTIY
TRBD2	TRBV11-2	ASSLGTRKPYEQY
NA	TRBV7-2	ASSSTGANTGELF
TRBD2	TRBV5-4	ASSSGTSGIHRYEQY
NA	TRBV11-2	ASSQGGNQPQH
TRBD1	TRBV7-9	ASSSGTGREKLF